The sequence of this TCR beta chain was determined in a study of blood T cells in healthy people across ages. In its sample, this clonotype was seen once. Antigen unknown. CDR1 KGHSH and CDR2 LQKENI come from the germline V gene. Trimming took 3 bases from V and 6 from J, leaving 15 bases between them. The CDR3 loop spans 15 amino acids. Findings of the study overall: Aged donors had fewer naive CD4+ cells and lower diversity than long-lived donors.

Then a second PCR, running roughly 7 to 11 cycles, was carried out with a sample-barcoded 5' primer and a J-beta primer mix. MiXCR, run by TCRdb on the 5' RACE reads, gives a single entry per CDR3 protein. The sample has 1.5 million to 2 million distinct CDR3 sequences, approximately 50% seen once. The specimen was blood. This sequence was found in a woman in her thirties or forties in good health. The chain couples TRBV18 to TRBJ2-4; D is uncertain. The chain's CDR3 is CASSPNSGSRNIQYF. The CDR3 DNA reads as TGTGCCAGCTCACCCAACTCTGGATCCCGAAACATTCAGTACTTC. Complete variable domain (other parts from reference TRBV18 and TRBJ2-4): NAGVMQNPRHLVRRRGQEARLRCSPMKGHSHVYWYRQLPEEGLKFMVYLQKENIIDESGMPKERFSAEFPKEGPSILRIQQVVRGDSAAYFCASSPNSGSRNIQYFGAGTRLSVL.